The TCR beta chain described here comes from a study of CD8 T cells in Susac syndrome. The multiple sclerosis controls were treatment-naive patients, and their relapsing-remitting disease was stable or active. Germline V gene sequence: CDR1 GTSNPN, CDR2 SVGIG (reference sequence). The V segment lost 5 bases and the J segment 3 bases; nucleotides outside the gene matches: 5. The CDR3 is 13 amino acids. Notes on the study in general: The authors acknowledged that the study's TCR sequencing and HLA analysis involved relatively few individuals.

There are a few counts of this clonotype. Its antigen remains unknown. Reverse transcription of roughly 0.45 to 1 ug RNA used random hexamers. A multiplex approach, immunoSEQ multiplex PCR, amplified TCR beta CDR3 across 54 Vbeta and 13 Jbeta. In TCRdb, the immunoSEQ multiplex PCR reads were re-called with MiXCR into one record per CDR3 protein. The data contain fewer than 250,000 distinct CDR3 sequences, roughly nine tenths of them singletons. The sequence was obtained from a human donor with multiple sclerosis. The specimen was CD8+ T cells from PBMCs. V usage is TRBV30 and J usage is TRBJ1-2; 8 positions match TRBD1. The DNA for the CDR3 is TGTGCCTGGCAGGGGGCTGGGGACTATGGCTACACCTTC. The encoded protein is CAWQGAGDYGYTF.